The 4 T cell receptor beta chains below were found in one sample sequenced in a study of molecular identifiers for immune sequencing clone quantification. Via MiXCR, TCRdb re-called the PCR reads, giving one row per CDR3 protein. The sample contains 8,800 or so distinct CDR3 sequences, 15% to 20% of which appear only once. Material: naive CD8+ T cells from blood, with Jurkat cell RNA spiked in. Subset: FACS-sorted CD8+CD4-CCR7+CD45RA+ naive T cells. The receptors originated from a human donor in good health. Some libraries in this study had Jurkat cell RNA spiked in.

This clonotype was seen ten or more times. The CDR3, as DNA: TGTGCTAGTGGTTTGGCGGGAGGGCTGGAGGCTCTAGAGACCCAGTACTTC. Amino acids: CASGLAGGLEALETQYF. The V call is TRBV12-5, the J call TRBJ2-5; 8 bases align to TRBD2. This CDR3 is built from 17 residues. V lost 1 base to trimming and J lost 4 bases; unmatched junction nucleotides: 11. The germline V gene encodes CDR1 LGHNT and CDR2 FRNRAP.

This clonotype is medium-sized. This chain joins TRBV20-1 and TRBJ2-3, with 9 positions matching TRBD2. CDR1 is DFQATT and CDR2 is SNEGSKA in the germline V gene (reference sequence). CDR3 length: 18 amino acids. J gave up 2 bases and V 0 bases, and 12 bases lay outside the gene matches. CDR3 DNA: TGCAGTGCTAGAGAGAGGGGGGCCGAGCGGGAGGCCACAGATACGCAGTATTTT. Protein product: CSARERGAEREATDTQYF.

The rearrangement links TRBV7-2 to TRBJ1-4; 7 bases are a match to TRBD1. Per the germline V gene, CDR1 is SGHTA and CDR2 is FQGNSA. Trimming took 1 base from V and 7 from J; bases not matched to a gene: 15. The CDR3 spans 18 residues. For the CDR3, the DNA is TGTGCCAGCAGCTTAGTAGGAACAGGGGATCTCTTAGGTGAAAAACTGTTTTTT. It specifies CASSLVGTGDLLGEKLFF.

By sample share, this clonotype is medium-sized. The genes are TRBV6-5 and TRBJ2-1; no clear D gene. The CDR3 is 13 amino acids. V dropped 3 bases and J dropped 7 bases, with 10 bases sitting between them. CDR1 is MNHEY and CDR2 is SVGAGI in the germline V gene. The CDR3 DNA reads as TGTGCCAGCAGTTATGGGTTTGGAAATGAGCAGTTCTTC. The encoded protein is CASSYGFGNEQFF.